A selection of T cell receptor beta chains follows, all from one sample in a study of neurological immune-mediated disorders. From the 5' RACE reads, TCRdb called clonotypes with MiXCR, one entry per CDR3 protein. The data contain about 66,000 distinct CDR3 sequences, 3.4% of them singletons. Source material: PBMCs. All receptors come from a man aged 35-49 years with multiple sclerosis. Both conserved end residues are part of each CDR3.

>TRBJ1-2|TRBV27
CASSSGWDPNPYGYTF
>TRBJ2-7|TRBV6-5
CASSRLYEQYF
>TRBJ2-1|TRBV20-1
CSAGFDTGISEQFF
>TRBJ2-7|TRBV27
CASSLSGRIHEQYF
>TRBJ1-2|TRBV6-5
CASTPQAGPYGYTF
>TRBJ2-7|TRBV5-1
CASSFDSVYEQYF
>TRBJ2-1|TRBV9
CASSGGGSGGEQFF
>TRBJ2-1|TRBV5-1
CASSFGLADYNEQFF
>TRBJ2-3|TRBV5-1
CASSYGLAGYSTDTQYF
>TRBJ1-1|TRBV12-3/TRBV12-4
CASRPDRMNTEAFF
>TRBJ1-3|TRBV12-3/TRBV12-4
CASSLTGSGNTIYF
>TRBJ2-2|TRBV5-1
CASSLEWFGELFF
>TRBJ2-7|TRBV3-1
CASSLGPSREQYF
>TRBJ2-2|TRBV5-1
CASSLRLAGGLNTGELFF
>TRBJ1-1|TRBV5-1
CASSFGQYGTEAFF
>TRBJ1-4|TRBV7-9
CASSFWFGTEKLFF
>TRBJ2-1|TRBV11-2
CASSHGTSYNEQFF
>TRBJ2-5|TRBV11-2
CASSPEGRQIETQYF
>TRBJ1-1|TRBV2
CASRYDRVGEAFF
>TRBJ2-1|TRBV29-1
CSVVTSPDEQFF
>TRBJ2-6|TRBV12-3/TRBV12-4
CASSSTYLTGHALSGANVLTF
>TRBJ2-7|TRBV5-1
CASSLSGSGEQYF
>TRBJ2-1|TRBV5-1
CASSTSGRANEQFF
>TRBJ1-3|TRBV20-1
CSARTTSYSGKNIYF
>TRBJ2-5|TRBV5-1
CASSSVGGREETQYF
>TRBJ2-7|TRBV7-2
CASSLAGISGNFHYEQYF
>TRBJ2-7|TRBV5-1
CASSLSGTGAFEQYF
>TRBJ2-1|TRBV9
CASSVDTSPLYNEQFF
>TRBJ1-5|TRBV3-1
CASSQGVPSGGNQPQHF
>TRBJ2-3|TRBV7-2
CASSLALVGDTQYF
>TRBJ1-6|TRBV6-5
CATRDTYNSPLHF
>TRBJ1-1|TRBV19
CASSTSPGQPTNTEAFF
>TRBJ1-6|TRBV7-8
CASSLGGAGHDSPLHF
>TRBJ2-2|TRBV5-1
CASSLGQHLGELFF
>TRBJ2-5|TRBV7-2
CASRPRRGGGETQYF
>TRBJ2-7|TRBV5-1
CASSSRGLAGDEQYF
>TRBJ2-5|TRBV5-1
CASSFTSGEETQYF